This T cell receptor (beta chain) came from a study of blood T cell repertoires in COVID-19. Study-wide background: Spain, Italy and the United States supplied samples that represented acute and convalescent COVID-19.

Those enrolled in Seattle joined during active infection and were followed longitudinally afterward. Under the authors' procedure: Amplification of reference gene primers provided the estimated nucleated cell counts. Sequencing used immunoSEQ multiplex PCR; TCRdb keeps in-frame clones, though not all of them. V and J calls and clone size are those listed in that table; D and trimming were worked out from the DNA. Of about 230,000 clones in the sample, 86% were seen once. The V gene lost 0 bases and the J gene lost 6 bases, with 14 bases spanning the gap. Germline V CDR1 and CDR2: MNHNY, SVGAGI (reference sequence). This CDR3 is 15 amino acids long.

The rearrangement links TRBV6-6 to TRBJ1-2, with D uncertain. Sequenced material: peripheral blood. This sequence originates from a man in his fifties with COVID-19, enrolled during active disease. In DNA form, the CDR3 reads TGTGCCAGCAGTTACTCGAGTGGGCACCTTAATGGCTACACCTTC. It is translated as CASSYSSGHLNGYTF.